These 10 T cell receptor beta chains share one sample of origin, sequenced in a study of blood T cells in healthy people across ages. Using a J-beta primer mix together with a sample-barcoded 5' primer, a second PCR was run for about 6 to 11 cycles. TCRdb independently ran MiXCR on the 5' RACE reads; one entry per CDR3 protein. The sample holds about 1.7 million distinct CDR3 sequences, roughly 28% seen once. The sample was blood. Receptors originate from a woman younger than 45 in good health.

This clonotype was detected many times. This chain links TRBV10-1 with TRBJ2-7; 9 positions agree with TRBD2. V was clipped by 4 bases and J by 5 bases; unmatched bases: 9. This CDR3 contains 15 residues. From germline, CDR1 is WNHNN and CDR2 SYGVQD (reference sequence). In nucleotides, the CDR3 is TGCGCCAGCAGTGGGTACGTAGCGGGAGACGACGAGCAGTACTTC. Its protein is CASSGYVAGDDEQYF.

This clonotype was seen more than once but under ten times. V is TRBV7-9 and J is TRBJ1-2; D not certain. The CDR3 sequence is 15 residues long. The germline V and J ends were trimmed by 3 bases and 7 bases, with 18 bases remaining between them. Germline CDR1 SEHNR, CDR2 FQNEAQ (reference sequence). CDR3 residues: CASSLVVRRRSGYTF. Here the CDR3 DNA reads TGTGCCAGCAGCTTGGTGGTCCGAAGGCGATCTGGCTACACCTTC. The variable domain in full, completed from reference TRBV7-9 and TRBJ1-2, reads DTGVSQNPRHKITKRGQNVTFRCDPISEHNRLYWYRQTLGQGPEFLTYFQNEAQLEKSRLLSDRFSAERPKGSFSTLEIQRTEQGDSAMYLCASSLVVRRRSGYTFGSGTRLTVV.

The chain carries TRBV24-1 and TRBJ2-1, with 9 bases fitting TRBD2. From germline, CDR1 is KGHDR and CDR2 SFDVKD. V trimming: 7 bases; J trimming: 5 bases; junction bases outside the gene matches: 11. This CDR3 spans 16 amino acids. Written as DNA, the CDR3 is TGTGCCACCAGCGATGCTGCTAGCGGGATCCACAATGAGCAGTTCTTC. This sequence encodes CATSDAASGIHNEQFF.

This rearrangement joins TRBV11-2 to TRBJ2-3; the match to TRBD1 covers 7 bases. There are 13 residues in the CDR3. The V segment lost 10 bases and the J segment 10 bases; nucleotides outside the gene matches: 14. CDR1 is SGHAT, CDR2 FQNNGV, per germline. The DNA of the CDR3 is TGTGCCATCCCCGGGGACAGAGCTCTCCCGCAGTATTTT. It encodes CAIPGDRALPQYF.

The CDR3 here is CSARVAGANQETQFF. The CDR3 DNA is TGCAGTGCTAGAGTAGCGGGAGCTAACCAAGAGACCCAGTTCTTC. The V call is TRBV20-1, the J call TRBJ2-5; 9 bases match TRBD2. Gene TRBJ2-1 matches the end of the DNA better, so the J call may be wrong. This CDR3 is 15 amino acids long. Germline V gene data show CDR1 as DFQATT and CDR2 as SNEGSKA (reference sequence).

This clonotype was seen only a few times. This chain joins TRBV7-3 and TRBJ1-5; D unresolved. The length of the CDR3 is 13 residues. Trimming took 1 base from V and 8 from J, leaving 9 bases between them. Germline V lookup: CDR1 SGHTA, CDR2 FQGTGA. Written as DNA, the CDR3 is TGTGCCAGCAGCTTAAGGGAAGGTGAGCCCCAGCATTTT. Translating gives CASSLREGEPQHF.

As concerns this clonotype: A much bigger clone sits one base away, suggesting this may be a read error. The chain has TRBV12-3 or TRBV12-4 and TRBJ2-5; D ambiguous. V lost 6 bases and J lost 0, with 11 bases in between. The CDR3 consists of 14 residues. The CDR3, as DNA: TGTGCCAGCAGCCCACCAGTGCACCAAGAGACCCAGTACTTC. It translates to CASSPPVHQETQYF.

The CDR3 protein is CSAGLGNYEQYF. DNA for the CDR3: TGCAGTGCGGGGCTCGGGAACTACGAGCAGTACTTC. The chain uses TRBV20-1 and TRBJ2-4; the D gene could be TRBD1 or TRBD2 (5 bases each). The DNA end favors TRBJ2-7, so the J call may be wrong. This CDR3 is built from 12 residues. Per germline, CDR1 DFQATT and CDR2 SNEGSKA (reference sequence).

This clonotype was seen once. The chain uses TRBV15 and TRBJ1-5; possibly TRBD1 for D (5 bases). The germline gives CDR1 LNHNV, CDR2 YYDKDF (reference sequence). The CDR3 is 18 residues long. Trimming pared 4 bases from V and 3 bases from J, leaving 22 bases between. Written as DNA, the CDR3 is TGTGCCACCAGCAAAGATCATAGGGGCGTCGACATCAATCAGCCCCAGCATTTT. It specifies CATSKDHRGVDINQPQHF.

Note on this clonotype: This sequence may be a read error, since a much larger clone differs from it by one base. The V gene is TRBV7-9, the J gene TRBJ1-2; TRBD1 is a possible D gene (5 bases). The CDR3 length is 12 residues. Germline loops: CDR1 SEHNR, CDR2 FQNEAQ (reference sequence). The CDR3 sequence is CASSSTAYGHTF. The CDR3, as DNA: TGTGCCAGCAGCTCGACAGCTTATGGCCACACCTTC.